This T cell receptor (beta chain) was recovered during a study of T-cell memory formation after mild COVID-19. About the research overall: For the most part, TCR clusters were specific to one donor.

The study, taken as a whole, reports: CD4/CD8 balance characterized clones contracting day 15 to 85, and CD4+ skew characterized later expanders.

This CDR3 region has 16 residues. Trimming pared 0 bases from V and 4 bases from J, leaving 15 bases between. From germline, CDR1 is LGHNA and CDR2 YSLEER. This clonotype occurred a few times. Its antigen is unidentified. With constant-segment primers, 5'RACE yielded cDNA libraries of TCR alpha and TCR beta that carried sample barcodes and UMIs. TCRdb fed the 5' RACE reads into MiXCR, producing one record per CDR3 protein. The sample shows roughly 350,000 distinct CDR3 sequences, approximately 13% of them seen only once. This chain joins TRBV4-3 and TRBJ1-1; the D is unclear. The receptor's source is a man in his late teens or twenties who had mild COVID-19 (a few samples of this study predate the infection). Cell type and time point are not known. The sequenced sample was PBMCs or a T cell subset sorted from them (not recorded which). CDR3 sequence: CASSQDPLAGGTEAFF. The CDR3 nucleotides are TGCGCCAGCAGCCAAGACCCCTTGGCAGGAGGCACTGAAGCTTTCTTT.